This is a list of T cell receptor beta chains from one sample in a study of metastatic and nonmetastatic thyroid tumors. TCRdb re-analyzed the PCR reads using MiXCR. The repertoire holds 37,000 or so clones, with approximately 17% as singletons. The sample taken for sequencing was blood. The receptors stem from a male donor with papillary thyroid cancer or a benign thyroid nodule (not recorded which). Some clones in this sample may be carry-over from other donors' samples. CDR3s include the opening cysteine and the closing phenylalanine or tryptophan. D genes are given only for firm matches. Expanded clones are given a class, and other clones once, few, many or no size at all.

V	D	size	J	DNA	CDR3
TRBV28	-	-	TRBJ1-2	TGTGCCAGCAGTCCAGGTGCGCTACAGGTTCGCATCTATGGCTACACCTTC	CASSPGALQVRIYGYTF
TRBV12-3/TRBV12-4	-	few	TRBJ2-1	TGTGCCAGCAGTAAGGACAACAATGAGCAGTTCTTC	CASSKDNNEQFF
TRBV4-1	-	many	TRBJ2-7	TGCGCCAGCAGCCTATGGCCGGGCTCCTACGAGCAGTACTTC	CASSLWPGSYEQYF
TRBV6-1	-	many	TRBJ2-2	TGTGCCAGCACCGGGACTGAAAACACCGGGGAGCTGTTTTTT	CASTGTENTGELFF
TRBV7-9	-	many	TRBJ1-1	TGTGCCAGCAGAACCACCATGAACACTGAAGCTTTCTTT	CASRTTMNTEAFF
TRBV7-8	TRBD2	-	TRBJ2-3	TGTGCCAGCAGCTCGCGGGAGGGACAAGATACGCAGTATTTT	CASSSREGQDTQYF
TRBV12-3/TRBV12-4	TRBD2	many	TRBJ2-5	TGTGCCAGCAGTCCCAGCGGGAGCCTTGATGGGACCCAGTACTTC	CASSPSGSLDGTQYF
TRBV6-2/TRBV6-3	TRBD1	medium-sized	TRBJ2-2	TGTGCCGGGAGATTGGGACAGGGCGACACCGGGGAGCTGTTTTTT	CAGRLGQGDTGELFF
TRBV14	-	many	TRBJ2-1	TGTGCCAGCAGCCAAGCAGGGAGGAACAATGAGCAGTTCTTC	CASSQAGRNNEQFF
TRBV7-5	-	-	TRBJ2-3	-	CTSVPGLLSGSYTDTQYF
TRBV20-1	-	-	TRBJ2-7	TGCAGTGCCGCCACCGCTTACCCGGGGAGTATCGAGCAGTACTTC	CSAATAYPGSIEQYF
TRBV25-1	-	few	TRBJ1-6	TGTGCCAGCAGCATCATGGGGAGGTGGAATTCACCCCTCCACTTT	CASSIMGRWNSPLHF
TRBV6-1	-	-	TRBJ1-1	TGTGCCAGCAAAGTATCTATCGGTGCTGAAGCTTTCTTT	CASKVSIGAEAFF
TRBV29-1	-	few	TRBJ1-2	TGTAGCGTTGAAGACTGGAAAGGGAGGGTTGGCGATGGCTACACCTTC	CSVEDWKGRVGDGYTF
TRBV6-1	-	few	TRBJ2-5	TGTGCCAGCAGTAATCGTTTGGGGCCCCAAGAGACCCAGTACTTC	CASSNRLGPQETQYF
TRBV11-3	TRBD2	many	TRBJ2-3	TGTGCCAGCAGCCTCGGGACTAGCGGGGGGGCCGGGACAGATACGCAGTATTTT	CASSLGTSGGAGTDTQYF
TRBV2	-	many	TRBJ2-1	TGTGCCAGCAGTGAGGGATACAATGAGCAGTTCTTC	CASSEGYNEQFF
TRBV5-6	TRBD2	-	TRBJ2-3	TGTGCCATCAGCTTGGCCAGCACTAGCGGATACACAGATACGCAGTATTTT	CAISLASTSGYTDTQYF
TRBV12-3/TRBV12-4	-	-	TRBJ1-1	TGTGCCAGCAGTTTAGTACAAGGGAGCGAAGCTTTCTTT	CASSLVQGSEAFF
TRBV6-1	TRBD1	few	TRBJ2-5	TGTGTCAGCAGTGAATTCCCGGGACAGGGGATTTCGGCCCAGTACTTC	CVSSEFPGQGISAQYF
TRBV2	-	-	TRBJ2-1	TGTGCCAGCAGGGGGGAGACTATCCAAGGTCATGAGCAGTTCTTC	CASRGETIQGHEQFF
TRBV20-1	TRBD2	-	TRBJ2-7	TGCAGTGCAACCGATGTACTAGCGGGAAAATACGAGCAGTACTTC	CSATDVLAGKYEQYF
TRBV30	-	many	TRBJ2-5	TGTGCCTGGAGTGTAAGAAGGGTTGAGACCCAGTACTTC	CAWSVRRVETQYF
TRBV7-2	-	-	TRBJ2-2	TGTACCGGCAGCTTAGAAGGGAACACCGGGGGGCTGTTTTTT	CTGSLEGNTGGLFF
TRBV6-1	-	-	TRBJ2-7	TGTGCCAGCACTCACACTGGAACCTACGAGCAGTACTTC	CASTHTGTYEQYF
TRBV7-6	TRBD2	many	TRBJ2-3	TGTGCCAGCAGCCCGGAGGGACTAGCGGGACCAGATACGCAGTATTTT	CASSPEGLAGPDTQYF
TRBV4-1	TRBD2	many	TRBJ2-2	TGCGCCAGCAGCCAATCTAGCGGGAGTTACACCGGGGAGCTGTTTTTT	CASSQSSGSYTGELFF
TRBV24-1	-	-	TRBJ1-2	TGTGCCACCAGTGATGTTAGTTCCTATGGCCACACCTTC	CATSDVSSYGHTF
TRBV5-4	-	few	TRBJ1-2	TGTGCCAGCAGCGGTCGGACGAAGGGGGGCTATGGCTACACCTTC	CASSGRTKGGYGYTF
TRBV4-1	TRBD1	few	TRBJ2-1	TGCGCCAGCAGCCCGGGAACAGGGGTTGAGCAGTTCTTT	CASSPGTGVEQFF
TRBV27	-	many	TRBJ2-2	TGTGCCAGCAGCCAACAGAGACAGCACACCGGGGAGCTGTTTTTT	CASSQQRQHTGELFF
TRBV19	-	many	TRBJ2-7	TGTGCCAGTAGTATCGATGACGGCCGCTACGAGCAGTACTTC	CASSIDDGRYEQYF
TRBV7-9	-	-	TRBJ2-1	TGTGCCAGCAGCTTAGCGGGGCGAGAGGGGTTCTTC	CASSLAGREGFF
TRBV7-7	-	many	TRBJ2-3	TGTGCCAGCAGCTCCTTGGGGGGCGGGAGAGGTGAGACCGCCACAGATACGCAGTATTTT	CASSSLGGGRGETATDTQYF
TRBV27	TRBD1	many	TRBJ2-3	TGTGCCAGCAGTCCGGGACAGGGGGTCTTTGTCGCAGATACGCAGTATTTT	CASSPGQGVFVADTQYF
TRBV19	TRBD2	many	TRBJ2-3	TGTGCCAGTAGTGATATAGGGAGGGCAGATACGCAGTATTTT	CASSDIGRADTQYF
TRBV7-8	-	many	TRBJ2-1	TGTGCCAGCCGGAGCTCCTACAATGAGCAGTTCTTC	CASRSSYNEQFF